This TCR beta chain was documented in a study of T cells in Graves' hyperthyroidism and ophthalmopathy. Broader study findings: In the blood, most expanded thyroid clonotypes above 0.001 appeared as well.

A word on this clonotype: Its antigen remains unidentified.

TCR beta CDR3 sequences were amplified from RNA transcripts. The primer set for the first-round RT-PCR of the TCR CDR3 was HTBI. One entry per CDR3 protein results from TCRdb running MiXCR on the multiplex PCR reads. The table shows some 570,000 distinct CDR3 sequences, with more than 15% occurring only once. Ophthalmopathy cases scored 3 or more on the Clinical Activity Score and 4 or more on NOSPECS grade, with duration below 3 months. The study excluded patients with uncontrolled infection, other autoimmune disease, pregnancy or lactation. Isolation of PBMCs was performed on about 10 ml fresh peripheral blood. This clonotype was obtained from a young woman with Graves' ophthalmopathy. Source material: blood.

The CDR3 here is CASSQPRGSNTQYF. The CDR3 coding sequence is TGCGCCAGCAGCCAACCGCGAGGATCGAATACGCAGTATTTT. The chain carries TRBV4-1 and TRBJ2-3; D is ambiguous. V was clipped by 2 bases and J by 7 bases, with 13 bases between them. Germline CDR1 is MGHRA and CDR2 is YSYEKL. The CDR3 runs to 14 residues.